A single sample is the source of the 17 T cell receptor beta chains below, sequenced in a study of shared clonotypes between healthy human individuals. Data came from immunoSEQ multiplex PCR; TCRdb stores just in-frame clones and leaves some out. The sample lists approximately 1.4 million clones, roughly 98% occurring once. The sample was naive CD4+ T cells sorted from blood. The sample's subset: CD45RA+ positively selected. These TCRs come from a man aged 25-45 years in good health.

The chain uses TRBV5-5 and TRBJ2-3; weak D call: TRBD1 (6 bases). Germline-derived CDR1 and CDR2 are SGHKS and YYEKEE (reference sequence). This CDR3 comprises 14 residues. V was pared by 4 bases and J by 2 bases, with 11 bases between. The CDR3 protein is CASSMDSFTDTQYF. The CDR3 DNA reads TGTGCCAGCAGCATGGACAGCTTCACAGATACGCAGTATTTT. Full variable domain (missing parts from reference TRBV5-5 and TRBJ2-3): DAGVTQSPTHLIKTRGQQVTLRCSPISGHKSVSWYQQVLGQGPQFIFQYYEKEERGRGNFPDRFSARQFPNYSSELNVNALLLGDSALYLCASSMDSFTDTQYFGPGTRLTVL.

The chain uses TRBV5-6 and TRBJ2-7, with D unclear. Germline V gene sequence: CDR1 SGHDT, CDR2 YYEEEE. The CDR3 sequence is 14 residues long. V was pared by 0 bases and J by 0 bases, with 7 bases between. This chain's CDR3 is CASSLAGPSYEQYF. The CDR3 DNA follows: TGTGCCAGCAGCTTGGCAGGACCCTCCTACGAGCAGTACTTC.

The V and J genes are TRBV6-5 and TRBJ1-5, with D tentatively TRBD1 (5 bases). Germline loops: CDR1 MNHEY, CDR2 SVGAGI. The CDR3 consists of 14 residues. The V gene lost 2 bases and the J gene lost 7 bases, with 12 bases spanning the gap. The CDR3 bases are TGTGCCAGCAGTTACGCAGGGCACTACCAGCCCCAGCATTTT. It codes for CASSYAGHYQPQHF.

This sequence joins TRBV5-1 and TRBJ2-1, with unresolved D. Trimming cost V 1 base and J 8 bases, with 13 bases left between them. Germline V gene data show CDR1 as SGHRS and CDR2 as YFSETQ. This CDR3 is 14 amino acids long. Here the CDR3 reads CASSLPQTVDEQFF. CDR3 sequence (DNA): TGCGCCAGCAGCTTGCCGCAAACAGTAGATGAGCAGTTCTTC. The entire variable domain, with the rest obtained from reference TRBV5-1 and TRBJ2-1, is as follows: KAGVTQTPRYLIKTRGQQVTLSCSPISGHRSVSWYQQTPGQGLQFLFEYFSETQRNKGNFPGRFSGRQFSNSRSEMNVSTLELGDSALYLCASSLPQTVDEQFFGPGTRLTVL.

This clone appeared once. The chain combines TRBV5-1 with TRBJ1-1; no firm D call. The CDR3 sequence is 15 residues long. Trimming left V 0 bases short and J 4 bases short, with 13 bases between. Germline-derived CDR1 and CDR2 are SGHRS and YFSETQ. The CDR3: CASSLGELEVTEAFF. Written as DNA, the CDR3 is TGCGCCAGCAGCTTGGGGGAATTGGAGGTCACTGAAGCTTTCTTT.

V usage is TRBV21-1 and J usage is TRBJ2-5; the D call TRBD1 from the table was never checked on the DNA. TRBV21-1 is recorded as a pseudogene. This CDR3 comprises 14 residues. The CDR3 here is CASSTLTGQETQYF. CDR3 bases: TGTGCCAGCAGCACCCTGACAGGCCAAGAGACCCAGTACTTC.

The chain uses TRBV5-1 and TRBJ2-5; possible D gene TRBD1, 5 bases. The CDR3 runs to 15 residues. Between the trimmed V and J ends, which lost 1 base and 3 bases, there was a span of 13 bases. The germline V gene has CDR1 SGHRS and CDR2 YFSETQ. This chain's CDR3 is CASSLTFRTKETQYF. Written as DNA, the CDR3 is TGCGCCAGCAGCTTGACCTTTCGGACAAAAGAGACCCAGTACTTC.

Turning to this clone: Sequence at one end of the junction differs from germline and may be a read error. J is TRBJ2-3 and V is TRBV18; D gene unclear. This CDR3 is built from 12 residues. CDR1 is KGHSH and CDR2 is LQKENI in the germline V gene. CDR3 residues: CSSHRGTDTQYF. In DNA form, the CDR3 reads TGCTCTTCGCATCGGGGCACAGATACGCAGTATTTT.

The chain carries TRBV28 and TRBJ2-5; 11 bases line up with TRBD2. Germline trimming cut 4 bases from V and 5 bases from J; bases unmatched to any gene: 9. The germline CDR1 and CDR2 sequences are MDHEN and SYDVKM. This CDR3 region has 16 residues. The DNA for the CDR3 is TGTGCCAGCAGTTCTCAAACTAGCGGGAGTCTTGAGACCCAGTACTTC. Its translation is CASSSQTSGSLETQYF.

The CDR3 nucleotides read TGTGCCAGCAGACCGACCAAGGCCCATGAGGTGCAGTACTTC. Its translation is CASRPTKAHEVQYF. The J gene is TRBJ2-7, the V gene TRBV5-5; unclear D gene. Per the germline V gene, CDR1 is SGHKS and CDR2 is YYEKEE (reference sequence). Trimming took 5 bases from V and 9 from J, leaving 21 bases between them. The CDR3 runs 14 residues.

The V gene is TRBV28, the J gene TRBJ1-2, with TRBD1 matching 9 bases. The V gene end was trimmed by 6 bases and the J gene end by 6 bases; junction bases not matched to a gene: 20. Per the germline V gene, CDR1 is MDHEN and CDR2 is SYDVKM. This CDR3 comprises 18 residues. The CDR3 coding sequence is TGTGCCAGCAGGAGGCACGACAGGCCCCCGGGACAGGGAAATGGCTACACCTTC. Protein product: CASRRHDRPPGQGNGYTF.

On this clone: The same CDR3 arises from other DNA sequences in this sample as well. The gene calls are TRBV5-1 and TRBJ1-1, with D possibly matching TRBD1 (5 bases). The CDR3 is 12 amino acids. The V gene's germline CDR1 is SGHRS and CDR2 YFSETQ. Between the trimmed V and J ends, which lost 3 bases and 5 bases, there was a span of 8 bases. The chain's CDR3 is CASSSGGTEAFF. Written as DNA, the CDR3 is TGCGCCAGCAGCTCCGGGGGTACTGAAGCTTTCTTT. The full variable domain, with the rest looked up from reference TRBV5-1 and TRBJ1-1, is KAGVTQTPRYLIKTRGQQVTLSCSPISGHRSVSWYQQTPGQGLQFLFEYFSETQRNKGNFPGRFSGRQFSNSRSEMNVSTLELGDSALYLCASSSGGTEAFFGQGTRLTVV.

This clone is a singleton in its sample. The genes are TRBV18 and TRBJ2-1; the match to TRBD2 covers 11 bases. Germline lookup yields CDR1 KGHSH and CDR2 LQKENI. Trimming took 0 bases from V and 10 from J; bases not matched to a gene: 5. This CDR3 has 15 amino acids. This chain's CDR3 is CASSPPGLADREQFF. In DNA form, the CDR3 reads TGTGCCAGCTCACCACCGGGACTAGCGGACCGGGAGCAGTTCTTC.

The V call is TRBV6-5, the J call TRBJ2-7; D is uncertain. V was shortened by 6 bases and J by 4 bases, with 13 bases between the two germline ends. Germline values: CDR1 MNHEY, CDR2 SVGAGI. CDR3 length: 13 residues. The CDR3 DNA is TGTGCCAGCAGCCTGGCCGGGCAGTACGAGCAGTACTTC. It encodes CASSLAGQYEQYF.

This sequence joins TRBV5-4 and TRBJ1-1, with TRBD1 matching 8 bases. The CDR3 runs to 15 residues. The V gene's germline CDR1 is SGHNT and CDR2 YYREEE (reference sequence). The J segment lost 2 bases and the V segment lost 2 bases, leaving 5 bases of the junction unmatched. The CDR3 region has the DNA TGTGCCAGCAGCTTTAGACAGGGGAGAAACACTGAAGCTTTCTTT. As protein: CASSFRQGRNTEAFF.

J is TRBJ2-7 and V is TRBV27; D unclear. Trimming left V 0 bases short and J 6 bases short, with 9 bases between. The CDR3 is made up of 13 amino acids. CDR1 and CDR2 (germline): MNHEY, SMNVEV (reference sequence). The CDR3 spells CASSLSRWAEQYF. The CDR3 DNA reads TGTGCCAGCAGTTTATCTCGGTGGGCCGAGCAGTACTTC.

For this clone: Other DNA sequences in the same sample also yield this CDR3. The chain couples TRBV5-4 to TRBJ2-2; 10 bases are a match to TRBD2. The CDR3 extends over 16 amino acids. Germline V CDR1 and CDR2: SGHNT, YYREEE (reference sequence). The J segment lost 1 base and the V segment lost 2 bases, leaving 2 bases of the junction unmatched. This CDR3 reads CASSLGLAVNTGELFF. The CDR3 nucleotides read TGTGCCAGCAGCTTAGGACTAGCGGTGAACACCGGGGAGCTGTTTTTT.